This TCR beta chain was identified in a study of T cell responses to AZD1222 COVID-19 vaccine. This CDR3 spans 15 amino acids. Germline CDR1 and CDR2: KGHSH and LQKENI. Trimming removed 3 bases at V and 1 base at J, with 9 bases between. Profiling relied on immunoSEQ multiplex PCR, and the TCRdb table lists in-frame clones only, not all of them. Counted here are about 120,000 clones, around 89% occurring once; the ten biggest clones make up 4% to 5.5%. Specimen: peripheral blood, collected on day 0 of AZD1222 vaccination. The chain joins TRBV18 to TRBJ2-2, with D maybe TRBD1 (6 bases). The receptor was isolated from an adult in good health. The CDR3 DNA reads TGTGCCAGCTCACCCTTGACAGGGAACACCGGGGAGCTGTTTTTT. This gives the protein CASSPLTGNTGELFF.